The 32 T cell receptor beta chains given below trace back to one sample, sequenced in a study of post-analysis software for immune sequencing data. Prepared TCR beta cDNA libraries contained unique molecular identifiers. TCRdb independently ran MiXCR on the PCR reads; one entry per CDR3 protein. The sample has roughly 580,000 distinct CDR3 sequences, about 40% seen once. These receptors have no known antigen. Regarding the study as a whole: Patients showed TRBV5-6, TRBV5-1 and TRBV20-1 among five TRBV segments more frequent than in controls.

Sequenced sample: blood. Receptor source: a girl aged 5-17 years with multiple sclerosis.

In this sample, this clonotype turned up a few times. The CDR3 bases are TGTGCCAGCAGCTTGCTCGGACGGAGCAATCAGCCCCAGCATTTT. Translated: CASSLLGRSNQPQHF. The chain links TRBV5-6 to TRBJ1-5; D remains ambiguous. V was trimmed by 1 base and J by 1 base, leaving 9 bases between them. Germline V lookup: CDR1 SGHDT, CDR2 YYEEEE. This CDR3 comprises 15 residues. The variable domain in full, completed from reference TRBV5-6 and TRBJ1-5, reads DAGVTQSPTHLIKTRGQQVTLRCSPKSGHDTVSWYQQALGQGPQFIFQYYEEEERQRGNFPDRFSGHQFPNYSSELNVNALLLGDSALYLCASSLLGRSNQPQHFGDGTRLSIL.

CDR3 residues: CASSEKRGYTDTQYF. CDR3 nucleotides: TGCGCCAGCAGTGAGAAACGGGGGTACACAGATACGCAGTATTTT. This chain links TRBV10-1 with TRBJ2-3; TRBD2 might be the D (6 bases). Trimming cost V 2 bases and J 2 bases, with 11 bases left between them. CDR3 length equals 15 residues. Germline loops: CDR1 WNHNN, CDR2 SYGVQD (reference sequence).

This clonotype was counted between two and nine times. The chain links TRBV10-3 to TRBJ2-7, with 9 bases identical to TRBD1. The V and J ends lost 7 bases and 11 bases, in that order; junction bases with no gene match: 12. The CDR3 is made up of 13 amino acids. Germline loops: CDR1 ENHRY, CDR2 SYGVKD. The chain's CDR3 is CAINPGQGPVEYF. The CDR3 DNA is TGTGCCATCAACCCGGGACAGGGCCCCGTTGAGTACTTC.

This clonotype was counted only a few times. This sequence joins TRBV20-1 and TRBJ1-1; D call uncertain. V lost 5 bases to trimming and J lost 2 bases, with 12 bases between them. This CDR3 has 13 residues. CDR1 is DFQATT and CDR2 is SNEGSKA in the germline V gene (reference sequence). The CDR3 bases are TGCAGTGCTTTAGTCCCGATTAACACTGAAGCTTTCTTT. Protein product: CSALVPINTEAFF.

The table lists this clonotype with a few counts. The J gene is TRBJ2-4, the V gene TRBV7-9, with a tentative D call TRBD2 (5 bases). The CDR3 sequence is 12 residues long. Germline V gives CDR1 SEHNR, CDR2 FQNEAQ (reference sequence). Trimming removed 1 base from V and 12 bases from J, with 10 bases in between. The CDR3 sequence is CASSLGTSRQYF. The DNA for the CDR3 is TGTGCCAGCAGCTTAGGCACTAGTCGTCAGTACTTC.

This clonotype is a singleton in its sample. The chain combines TRBV12-3 or TRBV12-4 with TRBJ1-4; no firm D call. The CDR3 has 14 residues. Trimming stripped 4 bases from V and 5 bases from J, with 11 bases between. The CDR3 DNA is TGTGCCAGCAGTTCCGGAAAGGGAAATGAAAAACTGTTTTTT. Translation gives CASSSGKGNEKLFF.

This sequence joins TRBV7-8 and TRBJ1-2, with a possible D match to TRBD1 (6 bases). Germline CDR1 SGHVS, CDR2 FQNEAQ. The CDR3 runs 16 residues. V was trimmed by 5 bases and J by 5 bases, leaving 21 bases between them. The CDR3 DNA reads TGTGCCAGCAGCCTCGGGGACATGGGAATTTTTTATGGCTACACCTTC. Its protein is CASSLGDMGIFYGYTF. Together with reference TRBV7-8 and TRBJ1-2, the CDR3 gives the full variable domain: GAGVSQSPRYKVAKRGQDVALRCDPISGHVSLFWYQQALGQGPEFLTYFQNEAQLDKSGLPSDRFFAERPEGSVSTLKIQRTQQEDSAVYLCASSLGDMGIFYGYTFGSGTRLTVV.

The chain recombines TRBV12-3 or TRBV12-4 with TRBJ2-2; D gene ambiguous. V was shortened by 3 bases and J by 4 bases, with 12 bases between the two germline ends. The CDR3 has 15 residues. The CDR3 coding sequence is TGTGCCAGCAGTTTCCTCCTAGGAAGCACCGGGGAGCTGTTTTTT. Amino acid sequence: CASSFLLGSTGELFF.

This clonotype has a handful of counts. V usage is TRBV4-1 and J usage is TRBJ2-3, with D perhaps matching TRBD1 or TRBD2 (5 bases each). Trimming took 0 bases from V and 2 from J, leaving 12 bases between them. The CDR3 extends over 16 amino acids. Germline V gene sequence: CDR1 MGHRA, CDR2 YSYEKL. The CDR3 nucleotides read TGCGCCAGCAGCCAAGAATGGGGACGCCCCACAGATACGCAGTATTTT. It translates to CASSQEWGRPTDTQYF.

CDR3 amino acids: CASSHISTGTDYNQPQHF. The CDR3 region has the DNA TGTGCCAGCAGCCATATTTCAACCGGGACAGACTACAATCAGCCCCAGCATTTT. The chain joins TRBV4-2 to TRBJ1-5; 7 bases agree with TRBD1. Germline V gene lookup returns CDR1 LGHNA and CDR2 YNFKEQ. V lost 3 bases and J lost 3; bases outside the gene matches: 14. The CDR3 extends over 18 amino acids.

There are a few counts of this clonotype. V usage is TRBV5-1 and J usage is TRBJ2-5, with 8 bases fitting TRBD1. Germline assignment: CDR1 SGHRS and CDR2 YFSETQ. The CDR3 is made up of 16 amino acids. V was clipped by 4 bases and J by 1 base; unmatched bases: 9. The CDR3 nucleotides read TGCGCCAGCAGCAATACCGGGACAGGCCGCCAAGAGACCCAGTACTTC. Encoded protein: CASSNTGTGRQETQYF.

This clonotype has ten or more counts. The chain couples TRBV24-1 to TRBJ2-1, with 11 nucleotides matching TRBD2. The CDR3 runs to 15 residues. CDR1 is KGHDR and CDR2 is SFDVKD in the germline V gene. The J segment lost 8 bases and the V segment lost 4 bases, leaving 6 bases of the junction unmatched. In DNA, the CDR3 is TGTGCCACCAGTGAAGCGCTAGCGGGAGGTGATGAGCAGTTCTTC. It specifies CATSEALAGGDEQFF.

The chain carries TRBV5-6 and TRBJ2-6; D gene unclear. Looked up from germline, CDR1 is SGHDT and CDR2 is YYEEEE. This CDR3 contains 15 residues. Deletions cut 6 bases from V and 0 bases from J, with 10 bases between. The CDR3 is CASIFYYSGANVLTF. Here the CDR3 DNA reads TGTGCCAGCATCTTCTACTACTCTGGGGCCAACGTCCTGACTTTC.

For this clonotype: A much larger clone differs from this one at a single base, so this may be a read error. The chain carries TRBV20-1 and TRBJ2-7; 7 positions agree with TRBD2. Germline V gene lookup returns CDR1 DFQATT and CDR2 SNEGSKA (reference sequence). Trimming at V came to 5 bases and at J to 12 bases, leaving 16 bases not matched to a gene. The CDR3 covers 13 residues. The CDR3 nucleotides are TGCAGTGCTCCCCCTGGGAGGGGAGGGACCCGGTACTTC. Residues: CSAPPGRGGTRYF.

This clonotype occurred many times. This sequence joins TRBV12-3 or TRBV12-4 and TRBJ1-2, with TRBD1 as a possible D gene (6 bases). The CDR3 sequence is 12 residues long. V lost 6 bases, J lost 4 bases, and 9 bases lay in between. This CDR3 reads CASSPGAYGYTF. The DNA for the CDR3 is TGTGCCAGCAGCCCGGGGGCCTATGGCTACACCTTC.

The chain combines TRBV4-1 with TRBJ1-1, with 10 positions matching TRBD1. With 1 base clipped from V and 4 bases from J, the junction kept 0 bases outside the gene matches. Per the germline V gene, CDR1 is MGHRA and CDR2 is YSYEKL. CDR3 size: 14 residues. The CDR3 is CASSQGQGATEAFF. The DNA of the CDR3 is TGCGCCAGCAGCCAAGGACAGGGGGCCACTGAAGCTTTCTTT.

This clonotype was counted only a few times. The J gene is TRBJ1-2, the V gene TRBV4-2, with 12 nucleotides matching TRBD1. CDR3 length: 17 residues. V lost 4 bases and J lost 8; bases outside the gene matches: 14. Germline V lookup: CDR1 LGHNA, CDR2 YNFKEQ. The DNA of the CDR3 is TGTGCCAGCAGCCGTACCGGGACAGGGGGCGCGGTTGGAGGCTACACCTTC. Its translation: CASSRTGTGGAVGGYTF.

This clonotype has a handful of counts. V is TRBV12-3 or TRBV12-4 and J is TRBJ2-3; 8 nucleotides align to TRBD2. The CDR3 sequence is 16 residues long. Trimming cost V 6 bases and J 3 bases; bases outside gene matches: 11. The CDR3 loop is CASSLPQRGMTDTQYF. Here the CDR3 DNA reads TGTGCCAGCAGCCTACCCCAGCGGGGGATGACAGATACGCAGTATTTT.

The rearrangement joins TRBV5-1 to TRBJ1-5; 8 bases align to TRBD1. The CDR3 totals 15 residues. J was trimmed by 6 bases and V by 0 bases; bases with no gene match: 5. Germline V gives CDR1 SGHRS, CDR2 YFSETQ. In DNA form, the CDR3 reads TGCGCCAGCAGCTTGGATACAGGGGGGGGTCAGCCCCAGCATTTT. This sequence encodes CASSLDTGGGQPQHF.

The rearrangement links TRBV6-4 to TRBJ2-7; 7 positions agree with TRBD2. The J segment lost 7 bases and the V segment lost 5 bases, leaving 11 bases of the junction unmatched. This CDR3 is 14 amino acids long. Germline V lookup: CDR1 MRHNA, CDR2 SNTAGT. CDR3 loop: CASSRTGGKTEQYF. Written as DNA, the CDR3 is TGTGCCAGCAGTAGAACGGGGGGTAAAACGGAGCAGTACTTC.

Here the CDR3 reads CATSREAGRTPDTQYF. CDR3 nucleotide sequence: TGTGCCACCAGCAGAGAGGCAGGCCGGACCCCGGATACGCAGTATTTT. V and J are TRBV15 and TRBJ2-3, with D hard to call. CDR3 size: 16 residues. Per the germline V gene, CDR1 is LNHNV and CDR2 is YYDKDF (reference sequence). The V end lost 0 bases, the J end lost 6 bases, and 16 bases lay between the germline ends.

V usage is TRBV30 and J usage is TRBJ2-7, with no clear D. The germline V gene has CDR1 GTSNPN and CDR2 SVGIG (reference sequence). V was pared by 1 base and J by 5 bases, with 6 bases between. The CDR3 totals 11 residues. The CDR3, as DNA: TGTGCCTGGAGTGGGACGGACGAGCAGTACTTC. Amino acids: CAWSGTDEQYF.

The rearrangement joins TRBV18 to TRBJ1-2, with 12 bases matching TRBD1. The junction had 7 bases not matched to a gene; V was cut back by 6 bases and J by 8 bases. The length of the CDR3 is 14 residues. The germline V gene has CDR1 KGHSH and CDR2 LQKENI. CDR3 loop: CASSPGQGADGYTF. The CDR3 bases are TGTGCCAGCTCGCCGGGACAGGGGGCTGACGGCTACACCTTC.

This clonotype was seen more than once but under ten times. V and J are TRBV6-6 and TRBJ1-6; D gene uncertain. Trimming removed 9 bases at V and 5 bases at J, with 11 bases between. CDR1 is MNHNY, CDR2 SVGAGI, per germline (reference sequence). This CDR3 region has 13 residues. For the CDR3, the DNA is TGTGCCAGTCTGGGGAGAGATAATTCACCCCTCCACTTT. Its protein is CASLGRDNSPLHF.

This clonotype showed up just a few times. The chain recombines TRBV20-1 with TRBJ1-2; tentative D call: TRBD1 (6 bases). The V gene lost 3 bases and the J gene lost 7 bases, with 12 bases spanning the gap. This CDR3 comprises 12 residues. Germline V gene sequence: CDR1 DFQATT, CDR2 SNEGSKA (reference sequence). The CDR3 DNA reads as TGCAGTGCTAGTTCGGGGGCTGGTGGCTACACCTTC. It codes for CSASSGAGGYTF.

A remark on this clonotype: A much larger clone lies one base from this, so it may be a read error. The chain uses TRBV12-3 or TRBV12-4 and TRBJ1-2; TRBD1 matches at 9 bases. V was clipped by 4 bases and J by 4 bases; unmatched bases: 4. The CDR3 covers 14 residues. The CDR3 DNA is TGTGCCAGCAGTTCCGGGACAGGGACCTATGGCTACACCTTC. It specifies CASSSGTGTYGYTF.

Note on this clonotype: This clone may be a read error of a much larger clone one base away. The chain carries TRBV4-2 and TRBJ2-1; 11 bases are shared with TRBD2. Germline-derived CDR1 and CDR2 are LGHNA and YNFKEQ. V lost 4 bases, J lost 5 bases, and 7 bases stayed unmatched. CDR3 size: 16 residues. This chain's CDR3 is CASSRLSSGGNNEQFF. The CDR3 DNA follows: TGTGCCAGCAGCCGGTTGTCTAGCGGGGGGAACAATGAGCAGTTCTTC.

V gene TRBV27 combines with J gene TRBJ2-5; the D gene could be TRBD1 or TRBD2 (5 bases each). Germline CDR1 MNHEY, CDR2 SMNVEV (reference sequence). V lost 8 bases, J lost 0 bases, and 19 bases lay in between. The CDR3 length is 16 residues. The CDR3 protein is CASLPSGRTYQETQYF. CDR3 DNA: TGTGCCAGCCTCCCCTCGGGACGGACATACCAAGAGACCCAGTACTTC.

The CDR3 bases are TGTGCCAGCAGCTCGGGACAGGGCTTTTCGGAGACCCAGTACTTC. This translates into CASSSGQGFSETQYF. V usage is TRBV12-3 or TRBV12-4 and J usage is TRBJ2-5, with 9 bases aligning to TRBD1. J lost 5 bases, V lost 6 bases, and 10 bases had no gene match. The CDR3 is 15 amino acids.

The chain employs TRBV29-1 and TRBJ2-4; D uncertain. Between the trimmed V and J ends, which lost 8 bases and 0 bases, there was a span of 11 bases. Germline V gene sequence: CDR1 SQVTM, CDR2 ANQGSEA. The CDR3 sequence is 13 residues long. The CDR3 spells CSRGNIAKNIQYF. The CDR3 nucleotides read TGCAGCCGAGGCAACATAGCCAAAAACATTCAGTACTTC.

This clonotype showed up just a few times. V gene TRBV10-3 combines with J gene TRBJ2-1; 9 nucleotides line up with TRBD2. V lost 1 base to trimming and J lost 7 bases; unmatched junction nucleotides: 5. The CDR3 loop spans 15 amino acids. The germline CDR1 and CDR2 sequences are ENHRY and SYGVKD. The CDR3 reads CAISELASGVNEQFF. DNA of the CDR3: TGTGCCATCAGTGAGTTGGCTAGCGGGGTTAATGAGCAGTTCTTC.

This clonotype was seen a handful of times. This rearrangement joins TRBV4-2 to TRBJ2-6, with a tentative D call TRBD1 (6 bases). This CDR3 has 17 residues. Germline CDR1 LGHNA, CDR2 YNFKEQ. Deletions cut 4 bases from V and 0 bases from J, with 13 bases between. The CDR3 loop is CASSLRTAPSGANVLTF. In nucleotides, the CDR3 is TGTGCCAGCAGCCTAAGGACAGCCCCCTCTGGGGCCAACGTCCTGACTTTC.